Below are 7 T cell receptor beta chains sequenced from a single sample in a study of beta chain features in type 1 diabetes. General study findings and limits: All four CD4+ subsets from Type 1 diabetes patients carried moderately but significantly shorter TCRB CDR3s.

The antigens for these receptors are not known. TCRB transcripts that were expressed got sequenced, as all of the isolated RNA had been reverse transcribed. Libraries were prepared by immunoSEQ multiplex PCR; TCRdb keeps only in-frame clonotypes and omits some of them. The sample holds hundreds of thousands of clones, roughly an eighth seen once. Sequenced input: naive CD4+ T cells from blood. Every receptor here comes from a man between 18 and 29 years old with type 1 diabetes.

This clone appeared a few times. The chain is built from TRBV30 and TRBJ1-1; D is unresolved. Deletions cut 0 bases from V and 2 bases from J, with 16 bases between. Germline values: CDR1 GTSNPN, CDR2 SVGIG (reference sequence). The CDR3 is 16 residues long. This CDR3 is CAWSVWGVTANTEAFF. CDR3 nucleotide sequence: TGTGCCTGGAGTGTGTGGGGTGTCACCGCAAACACTGAAGCTTTCTTT.

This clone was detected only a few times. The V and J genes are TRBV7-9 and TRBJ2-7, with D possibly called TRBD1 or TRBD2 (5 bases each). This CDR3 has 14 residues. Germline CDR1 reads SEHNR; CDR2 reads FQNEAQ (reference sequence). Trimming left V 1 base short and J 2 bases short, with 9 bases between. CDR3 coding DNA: TGTGCCAGCAGCTTAGACCCGGGACCCTACGAGCAGTACTTC. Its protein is CASSLDPGPYEQYF.

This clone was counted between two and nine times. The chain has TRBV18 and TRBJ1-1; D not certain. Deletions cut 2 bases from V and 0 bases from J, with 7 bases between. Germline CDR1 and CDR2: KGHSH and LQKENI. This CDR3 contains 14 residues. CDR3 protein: CASSPSRLNTEAFF. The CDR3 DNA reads TGTGCCAGCTCACCATCTCGGCTGAACACTGAAGCTTTCTTT.

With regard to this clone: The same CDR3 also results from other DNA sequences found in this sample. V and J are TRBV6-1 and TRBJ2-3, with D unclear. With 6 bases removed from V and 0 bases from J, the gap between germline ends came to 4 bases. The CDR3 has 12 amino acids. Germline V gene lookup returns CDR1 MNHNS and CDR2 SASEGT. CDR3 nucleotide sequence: TGTGCCAGCAGCGTTAGCACAGATACGCAGTATTTT. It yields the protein CASSVSTDTQYF.

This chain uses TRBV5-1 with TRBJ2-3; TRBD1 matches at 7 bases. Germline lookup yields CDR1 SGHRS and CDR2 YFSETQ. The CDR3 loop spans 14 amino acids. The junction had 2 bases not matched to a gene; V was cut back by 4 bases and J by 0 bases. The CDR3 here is CASSRGQSTDTQYF. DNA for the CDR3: TGCGCCAGCAGCAGGGGACAGAGCACAGATACGCAGTATTTT.

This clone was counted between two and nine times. The CDR3 reads CASITGGDTQYF. The DNA of the CDR3 is TGTGCCAGCATCACAGGGGGAGATACGCAGTATTTT. The rearrangement joins TRBV2 to TRBJ2-3; 8 bases match TRBD1. The CDR3 sequence is 12 residues long. The J segment lost 5 bases and the V segment lost 7 bases, leaving 2 bases of the junction unmatched. Germline V lookup: CDR1 SNHLY, CDR2 FYNNEI.

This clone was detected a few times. DNA for the CDR3: TGTGCCAGCAGCCCCCGGGCAGGGGGAGATACGCAGTATTTT. This encodes CASSPRAGGDTQYF. J is TRBJ2-3 and V is TRBV11-2; 7 bases agree with TRBD1. CDR3 length: 14 amino acids. Germline CDR1 reads SGHAT; CDR2 reads FQNNGV. J gave up 5 bases and V 5 bases, and 7 bases lay outside the gene matches.